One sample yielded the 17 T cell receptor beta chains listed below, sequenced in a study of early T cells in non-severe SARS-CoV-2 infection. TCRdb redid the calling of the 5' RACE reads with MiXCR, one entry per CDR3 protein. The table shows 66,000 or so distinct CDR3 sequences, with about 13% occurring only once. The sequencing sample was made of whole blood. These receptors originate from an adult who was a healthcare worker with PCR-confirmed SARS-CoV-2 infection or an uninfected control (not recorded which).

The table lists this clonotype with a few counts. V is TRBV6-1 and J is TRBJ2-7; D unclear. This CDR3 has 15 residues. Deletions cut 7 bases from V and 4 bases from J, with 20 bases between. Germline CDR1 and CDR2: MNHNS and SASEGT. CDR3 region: CASKPAWGQAYEQYF. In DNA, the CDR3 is TGTGCCAGCAAACCCGCCTGGGGTCAGGCTTACGAGCAGTACTTC.

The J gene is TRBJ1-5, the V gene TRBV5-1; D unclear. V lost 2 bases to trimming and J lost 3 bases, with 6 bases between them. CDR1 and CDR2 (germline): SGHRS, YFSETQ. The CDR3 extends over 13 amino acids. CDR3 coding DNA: TGCGCCAGCAGCTTCCAGCCCAATCAGCCCCAGCATTTT. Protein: CASSFQPNQPQHF. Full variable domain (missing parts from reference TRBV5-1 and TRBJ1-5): KAGVTQTPRYLIKTRGQQVTLSCSPISGHRSVSWYQQTPGQGLQFLFEYFSETQRNKGNFPGRFSGRQFSNSRSEMNVSTLELGDSALYLCASSFQPNQPQHFGDGTRLSIL.

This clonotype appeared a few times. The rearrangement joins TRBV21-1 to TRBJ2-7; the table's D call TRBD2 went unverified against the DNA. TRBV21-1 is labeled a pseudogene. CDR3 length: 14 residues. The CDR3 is CASSRGTIFYEQYF. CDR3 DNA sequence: TGTGCCAGCAGCAGGGGGACTATTTTCTACGAGCAGTACTTC.

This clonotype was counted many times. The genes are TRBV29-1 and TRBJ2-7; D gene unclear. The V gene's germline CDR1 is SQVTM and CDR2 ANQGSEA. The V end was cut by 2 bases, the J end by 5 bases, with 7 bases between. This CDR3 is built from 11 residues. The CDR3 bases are TGCAGCGTTGAAATGGGAAACGAGCAGTACTTC. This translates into CSVEMGNEQYF.

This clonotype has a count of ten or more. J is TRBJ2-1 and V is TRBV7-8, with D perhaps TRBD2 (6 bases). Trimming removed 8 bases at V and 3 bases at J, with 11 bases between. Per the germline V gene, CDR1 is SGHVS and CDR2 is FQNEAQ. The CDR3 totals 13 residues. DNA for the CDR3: TGTGCCAGCTCTTGGGGGGACTACAATGAGCAGTTCTTC. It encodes CASSWGDYNEQFF.

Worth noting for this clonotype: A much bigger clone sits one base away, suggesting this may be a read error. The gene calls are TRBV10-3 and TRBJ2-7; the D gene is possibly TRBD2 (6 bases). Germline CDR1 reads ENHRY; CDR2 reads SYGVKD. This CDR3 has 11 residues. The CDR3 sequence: CAISGGREQHF. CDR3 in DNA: TGTGCCATCAGTGGGGGCCGGGAGCAGCACTTC.

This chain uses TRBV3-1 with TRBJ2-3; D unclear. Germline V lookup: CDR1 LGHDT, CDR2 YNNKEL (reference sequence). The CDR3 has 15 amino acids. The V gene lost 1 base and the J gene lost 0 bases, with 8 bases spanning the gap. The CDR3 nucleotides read TGTGCCAGCAGCCAAGGCAGGAGTAGCACAGATACGCAGTATTTT. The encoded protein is CASSQGRSSTDTQYF.

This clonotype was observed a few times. CDR3 in amino acids: CSAEGTVGETQYF. CDR3 sequence (DNA): TGCAGTGCAGAAGGGACGGTAGGGGAGACCCAGTACTTC. The chain employs TRBV20-1 and TRBJ2-5; D tentatively reads TRBD1 or TRBD2 (5 bases each). Germline lookup yields CDR1 DFQATT and CDR2 SNEGSKA (reference sequence). CDR3 length equals 13 residues. Trimming pared 6 bases from V and 5 bases from J, leaving 16 bases between.

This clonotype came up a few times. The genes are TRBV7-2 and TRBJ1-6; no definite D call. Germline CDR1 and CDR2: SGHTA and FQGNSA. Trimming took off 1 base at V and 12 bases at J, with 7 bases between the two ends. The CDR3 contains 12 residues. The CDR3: CASSLDVRPLHF. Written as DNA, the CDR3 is TGTGCCAGCAGCTTAGATGTCCGACCCCTCCACTTT.

CDR3 region: CASSQASGSYEQYF. The CDR3 DNA sequence: TGCGCCAGCAGCCAGGCTAGCGGGAGTTACGAGCAGTACTTC. The chain is built from TRBV4-3 and TRBJ2-7; 10 bases agree with TRBD2. The trim removed 3 bases at V and 4 bases at J, leaving 3 bases unmatched. Germline V gives CDR1 LGHNA, CDR2 YSLEER. This CDR3 is built from 14 residues.

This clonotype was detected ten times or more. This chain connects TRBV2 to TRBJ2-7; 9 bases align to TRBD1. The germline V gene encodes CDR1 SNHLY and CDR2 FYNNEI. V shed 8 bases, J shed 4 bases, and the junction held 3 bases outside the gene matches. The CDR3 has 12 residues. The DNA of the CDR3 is TGTGCCAGCGAGACAGGGGGGTACGAGCAGTACTTC. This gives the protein CASETGGYEQYF.

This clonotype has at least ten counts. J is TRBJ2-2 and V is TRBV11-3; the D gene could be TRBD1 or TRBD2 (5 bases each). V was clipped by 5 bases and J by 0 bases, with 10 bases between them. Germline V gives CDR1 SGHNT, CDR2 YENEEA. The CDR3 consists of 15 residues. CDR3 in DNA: TGTGCCAGCAGCGTATCGGGACCGAACACCGGGGAGCTGTTTTTT. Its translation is CASSVSGPNTGELFF.

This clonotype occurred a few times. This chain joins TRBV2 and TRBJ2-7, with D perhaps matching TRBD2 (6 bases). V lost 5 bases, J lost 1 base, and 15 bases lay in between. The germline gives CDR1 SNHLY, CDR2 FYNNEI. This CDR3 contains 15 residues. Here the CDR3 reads CASSPGAGPSYEQYF. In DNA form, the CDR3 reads TGTGCCAGCAGTCCCGGAGCGGGCCCTTCCTACGAGCAGTACTTC.

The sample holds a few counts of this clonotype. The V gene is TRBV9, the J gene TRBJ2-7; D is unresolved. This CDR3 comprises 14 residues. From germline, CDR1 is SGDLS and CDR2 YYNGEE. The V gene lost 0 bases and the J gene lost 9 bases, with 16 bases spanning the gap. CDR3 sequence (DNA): TGTGCCAGCAGCGTAGGGACCGCCGTGGTACCGCAGTACTTC. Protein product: CASSVGTAVVPQYF. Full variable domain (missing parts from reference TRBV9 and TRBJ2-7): DSGVTQTPKHLITATGQRVTLRCSPRSGDLSVYWYQQSLDQGLQFLIQYYNGEERAKGNILERFSAQQFPDLHSELNLSSLELGDSALYFCASSVGTAVVPQYFGPGTRLTVT.

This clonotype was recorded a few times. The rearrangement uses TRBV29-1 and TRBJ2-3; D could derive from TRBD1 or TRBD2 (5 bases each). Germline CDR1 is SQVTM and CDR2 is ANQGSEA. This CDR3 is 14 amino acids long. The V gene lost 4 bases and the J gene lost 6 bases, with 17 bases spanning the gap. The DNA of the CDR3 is TGCAGCGTTGCCGGACTCTGGACAACGGATACGCAGTATTTT. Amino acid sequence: CSVAGLWTTDTQYF.

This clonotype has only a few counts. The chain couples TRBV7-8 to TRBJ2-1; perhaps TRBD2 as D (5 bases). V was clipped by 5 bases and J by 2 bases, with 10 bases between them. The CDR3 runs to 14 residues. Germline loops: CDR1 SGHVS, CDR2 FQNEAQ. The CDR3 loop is CASSPRVTYNEQFF. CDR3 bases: TGTGCCAGCAGCCCGAGGGTTACCTACAATGAGCAGTTCTTC. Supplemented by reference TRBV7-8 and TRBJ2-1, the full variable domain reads GAGVSQSPRYKVAKRGQDVALRCDPISGHVSLFWYQQALGQGPEFLTYFQNEAQLDKSGLPSDRFFAERPEGSVSTLKIQRTQQEDSAVYLCASSPRVTYNEQFFGPGTRLTVL.

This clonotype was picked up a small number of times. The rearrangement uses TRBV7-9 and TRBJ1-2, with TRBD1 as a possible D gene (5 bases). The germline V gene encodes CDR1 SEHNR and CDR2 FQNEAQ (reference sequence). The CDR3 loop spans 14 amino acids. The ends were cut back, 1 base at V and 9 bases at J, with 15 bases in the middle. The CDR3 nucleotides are TGTGCCAGCAGCTTAGGGACATCGGCCCTAAGCTACACCTTC. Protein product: CASSLGTSALSYTF.